The present TCR beta chain was sequenced within a study of OX40 agonist ivuxolimab in advanced cancers. Assay: immunoSEQ multiplex PCR; the TCRdb copy retains only in-frame clones and omits some. Of around 35,000 clones in the sample, 78% were seen once. The count of this clone is one. The source was CD4+ or CD8+ T cells sorted from blood, collected in a trial of the OX40 agonist ivuxolimab. The sequence derives from an adult with an advanced solid tumor such as melanoma, head and neck, liver or kidney cancer.

The CDR3 coding sequence is TGCGCCAGCAGCCAAGATCGGGGGGCTGGTGGAAACACCATATATTTT. Protein: CASSQDRGAGGNTIYF. The chain has TRBV4-1 and TRBJ1-3; weak D call: TRBD1 (6 bases). The CDR3 has 16 residues. Per germline, CDR1 MGHRA and CDR2 YSYEKL. V gave up 0 bases and J gave up 3 bases, with 12 bases separating them.